This T cell receptor (beta chain) stems from a study of blood T cell repertoires in COVID-19. Germline assignment: CDR1 KGHSH and CDR2 LQKENI. This CDR3 has 14 amino acids. Trimming took 1 base from V and 5 from J, leaving 11 bases between them. Patients from Seattle were sampled longitudinally, starting during active infection. Assay used: immunoSEQ multiplex PCR; TCRdb lists only in-frame clones, some missing. The sample consists of some 300,000 clones, approximately 90% of them appearing once. The sequencing input was peripheral blood. The gene calls are TRBV18 and TRBJ2-5; tentative D call: TRBD2 (6 bases). The TCR comes from a woman aged 45-60 years with COVID-19, enrolled during active disease. CDR3 region: CASSPRSGGETQYF. The CDR3 DNA reads TGTGCCAGCTCACCACGGTCCGGAGGGGAGACCCAGTACTTC.